This TCR beta chain was sequenced during a study of T cell repertoires in cytomegalovirus infection. V was shortened by 4 bases and J by 13 bases, with 17 bases between the two germline ends. The CDR3 is 14 amino acids. CDR1 and CDR2 from the germline V gene are SGHTA and FQGNSA. On this clonotype itself: Its antigen is as yet unknown.

Study-wide points: Individuals carrying CMV plus the relevant HLA were identified by cumulative frequency of public TCR beta families.

TCRdb re-called the reads through MiXCR, storing one row per CDR3 protein. This sample carries about 330,000 distinct CDR3 sequences, about a third of them seen once, and the ten largest clones take about 13%. V usage is TRBV7-2 and J usage is TRBJ1-6; D is unclear. This material consisted of cultured PBMCs, taken from culture after CMV antigen stimulation. The TCR originated in a human donor in good health (CMV status not recorded). Some clones in this sample may be carry-over from other donors' samples. The CDR3 DNA is TGTGCCAGCAGCTCCTACCTAGGCCCCGTCCCCCTCCACTTT. Translation gives CASSSYLGPVPLHF. Supplemented by reference TRBV7-2 and TRBJ1-6, the full variable domain reads GAGVSQSPSNKVTEKGKDVELRCDPISGHTALYWYRQSLGQGLEFLIYFQGNSAPDKSGLPSDRFSAERTGGSVSTLTIQRTQQEDSAVYLCASSSYLGPVPLHFGNGTRLTVT.